The clone carrying this TCR beta chain appeared many times. The antigen is not known. TCRdb re-analysed the 5' RACE reads in MiXCR, keeping a single row per CDR3 protein. The profile shows fewer than 150,000 distinct CDR3 sequences, about 6.7% of them singletons. The CDR3 has 15 amino acids. Per germline, CDR1 GTSNPN and CDR2 SVGIG (reference sequence). Trimming pared 1 base from V and 0 bases from J, leaving 12 bases between. This sample is drawn from a study of CD8 T cells in ankylosing spondylitis. Study-wide results and caveats: As reported, disease-linked clones showed significant enrichment in matched ankylosing spondylitis synovial fluid. Seemingly characteristic of ankylosing spondylitis blood was a TCR beta motif consisting of about 8 highly homologous variants.

Sequenced input: blood, either unsorted or a sorted T cell fraction (not recorded which). The rearrangement joins TRBV30 to TRBJ1-1; D ambiguous. This sequence originates from a female donor with ankylosing spondylitis or in good health (not recorded which). The CDR3 DNA follows: TGTGCCTGGAGTGGTCCGGACCTCATGAACACTGAAGCTTTCTTT. Residues: CAWSGPDLMNTEAFF.